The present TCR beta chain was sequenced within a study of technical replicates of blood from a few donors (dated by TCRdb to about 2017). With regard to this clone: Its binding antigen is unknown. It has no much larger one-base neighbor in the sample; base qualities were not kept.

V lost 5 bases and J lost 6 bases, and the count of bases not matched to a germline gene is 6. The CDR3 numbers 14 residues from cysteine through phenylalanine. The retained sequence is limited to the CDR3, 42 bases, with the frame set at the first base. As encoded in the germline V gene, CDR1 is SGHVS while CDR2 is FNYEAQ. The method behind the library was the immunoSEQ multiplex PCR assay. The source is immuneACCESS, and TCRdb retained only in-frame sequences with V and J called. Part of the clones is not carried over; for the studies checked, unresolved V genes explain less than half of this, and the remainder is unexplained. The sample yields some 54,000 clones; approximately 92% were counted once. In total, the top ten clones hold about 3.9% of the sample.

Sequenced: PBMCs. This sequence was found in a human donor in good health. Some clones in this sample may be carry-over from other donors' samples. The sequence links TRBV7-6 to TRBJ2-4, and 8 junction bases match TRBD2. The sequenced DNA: TGTGCCAGCAGCGCCTTAGCGGGAACAAACATTCAGTACTTC. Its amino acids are CASSALAGTNIQYF. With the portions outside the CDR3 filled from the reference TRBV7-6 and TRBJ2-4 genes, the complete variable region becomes GAGVSQSPRYKVTKRGQDVALRCDPISGHVSLYWYRQALGQGPEFLTYFNYEAQQDKSGLPNDRFSAERPEGSISTLTIQRTEQRDSAMYRCASSALAGTNIQYFGAGTRLSVL.